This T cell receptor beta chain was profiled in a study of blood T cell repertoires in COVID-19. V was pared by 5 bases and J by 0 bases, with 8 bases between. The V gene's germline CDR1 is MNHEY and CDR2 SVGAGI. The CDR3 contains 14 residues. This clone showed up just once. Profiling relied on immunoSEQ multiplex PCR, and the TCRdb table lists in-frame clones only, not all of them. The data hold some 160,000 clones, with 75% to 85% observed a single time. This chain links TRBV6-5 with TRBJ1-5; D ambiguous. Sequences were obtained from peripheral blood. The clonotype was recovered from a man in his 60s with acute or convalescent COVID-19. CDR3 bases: TGTGCCAGCAGTCACGGGTATAGCAATCAGCCCCAGCATTTT. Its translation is CASSHGYSNQPQHF.